One T cell receptor (beta chain) is described in this entry. The data derive from a study of blood T cell repertoires in COVID-19. Across the whole study: From the United States, Italy and Spain came samples of acute and convalescent COVID-19. Sample material is recorded as cDNA or gDNA derived from T cells, B-cell-depleted T cells, or PBMCs.

Original data processing: Reference gene primer amplification gave estimated nucleated cell counts. This table comes from immunoSEQ multiplex PCR, and its TCRdb copy is limited to in-frame clones, with some not included. Clonal size and the V and J genes are those of that table, whereas D and trimming came from the DNA. The sample carries about 58,000 clones, about 78% recorded once. The CDR3 consists of 14 residues. CDR1 LGHDT and CDR2 YNNKEL come from the germline V gene (reference sequence). J was trimmed by 13 bases and V by 6 bases; bases with no gene match: 17. Sequencing input: peripheral blood. The source is a human donor in a cohort sampled during active COVID-19. V usage is TRBV3-1 (or the pseudogene TRBV3-2) and J usage is TRBJ1-2, with 7 bases matching TRBD1. CDR3 residues: CASRRGQVPFSVTF. The CDR3 nucleotides are TGTGCCAGCAGAAGAGGACAGGTCCCTTTTTCTGTCACCTTC.